This is a list of T cell receptor beta chains from one sample in a study of blood T cell repertoires in COVID-19. Clones were read by immunoSEQ multiplex PCR, and TCRdb kept only the in-frame ones, dropping some. The sample yields about 350,000 clones, 85% to 90% seen once. Sequenced material: PBMCs or T cells enriched from blood (not recorded which). Receptors originate from a woman aged 25 to 39 who had been exposed to COVID-19. CDR3s include the opening cysteine and the closing phenylalanine or tryptophan. D genes are given only for firm matches. Clone size is not always given. Where it is, it says once, few, many or a class for expanded clones.

J: TRBJ2-7
D: .
V: TRBV7-9
size: .
CDR3: CASSLYPRGAYEQYF
DNA: TGTGCCAGCAGCTTATACCCCAGGGGGGCCTACGAGCAGTACTTC

J: TRBJ1-4
D: .
V: TRBV2
size: .
CDR3: CASSLSEKLFF
DNA: TGTGCCAGCAGTCTATCAGAAAAACTGTTTTTT

J: TRBJ2-1
D: .
V: TRBV10-3
size: .
CDR3: CAISVTNSYNEQFF
DNA: TGTGCCATCAGTGTTACTAACTCCTACAATGAGCAGTTCTTC

J: TRBJ2-2
D: .
V: TRBV9
size: few
CDR3: CASSVAGNTGELFF
DNA: TGTGCCAGCAGCGTGGCGGGAAATACCGGGGAGCTGTTTTTT

J: TRBJ1-5
D: .
V: TRBV12-3/TRBV12-4
size: .
CDR3: CASTLGQNQPQHF
DNA: TGTGCCAGCACCCTAGGACAAAATCAGCCCCAGCATTTT

J: TRBJ2-1
D: TRBD2
V: TRBV9
size: .
CDR3: CASSPHGASGSSDNEQFF
DNA: TGTGCCAGCAGCCCCCATGGGGCTAGCGGGAGTTCTGACAATGAGCAGTTCTTC

J: TRBJ1-3
D: TRBD1
V: TRBV10-2
size: .
CDR3: CASTQGNSGNTIYF
DNA: TGCGCCAGCACACAGGGGAACTCTGGAAACACCATATATTTT

J: TRBJ1-1
D: TRBD1
V: TRBV29-1
size: .
CDR3: CSVTGGPEAFF
DNA: TGCAGCGTGACAGGGGGTCCTGAAGCTTTCTTT

J: TRBJ2-3
D: .
V: TRBV7-9
size: .
CDR3: CASSTGDATTDTQYF
DNA: TGTGCCAGCAGCACCGGAGACGCCACCACAGATACGCAGTATTTT

J: TRBJ2-1
D: TRBD2
V: TRBV6-5
size: .
CDR3: CASTGGRSYNEQFF
DNA: TGTGCCTCGACCGGCGGGAGGTCCTACAATGAGCAGTTCTTC

J: TRBJ2-1
D: TRBD2
V: TRBV11-3
size: once
CDR3: CASSLAGGPYNEQFF
DNA: TGTGCCAGCAGTCTAGCGGGAGGCCCGTACAATGAGCAGTTCTTC

J: TRBJ2-7
D: .
V: TRBV9
size: .
CDR3: CASSVVADSYEQYF
DNA: TGTGCCAGCAGCGTAGTAGCAGATTCCTACGAGCAGTACTTC

J: TRBJ2-1
D: TRBD2
V: TRBV27
size: .
CDR3: CASSLSGLASGGNEQFF
DNA: TGTGCCAGCAGTTTATCCGGCTTGGCTAGCGGGGGCAATGAGCAGTTCTTC

J: TRBJ2-2
D: TRBD1
V: TRBV7-9
size: .
CDR3: CASSDRDRDTGELFF
DNA: TGTGCCAGCAGCGACCGGGACAGAGACACCGGGGAGCTGTTTTTT

J: TRBJ2-7
D: TRBD1
V: TRBV28
size: few
CDR3: CASSYGTGGVWEQYF
DNA: TGTGCCAGCAGTTATGGGACAGGGGGCGTGTGGGAGCAGTACTTC

J: TRBJ2-7
D: .
V: TRBV28
size: .
CDR3: CASQTTSYEQYF
DNA: TGTGCCAGCCAGACTACCTCCTACGAGCAGTACTTC

J: TRBJ1-5
D: TRBD1
V: TRBV19
size: few
CDR3: CASAGTGDQPQHF
DNA: TGTGCCAGTGCCGGGACAGGGGATCAGCCCCAGCATTTT

J: TRBJ2-7
D: .
V: TRBV7-2
size: .
CDR3: CASSLANLYLSHEQYF
DNA: TGTGCCAGCAGCTTAGCGAACCTCTACCTCTCTCACGAGCAGTACTTC

J: TRBJ2-7
D: TRBD2
V: TRBV9
size: .
CDR3: CASSVRKTSGRLHEQYF
DNA: TGTGCCAGCAGCGTAAGAAAGACTAGCGGGAGGTTGCACGAGCAGTACTTC

J: TRBJ1-5
D: .
V: TRBV7-6
size: .
CDR3: CASSLASGDQPQHF
DNA: TGTGCCAGCAGCTTAGCCAGCGGCGATCAGCCCCAGCATTTT

J: TRBJ2-7
D: TRBD2
V: TRBV7-6
size: few
CDR3: CASSLGSGRARSYEQYF
DNA: TGTGCCAGCAGCTTAGGGTCGGGGAGGGCGCGATCCTACGAGCAGTACTTC

J: TRBJ1-2
D: TRBD1
V: TRBV6-5
size: .
CDR3: CASSYRQGGGYTF
DNA: TGTGCCAGCAGTTATAGGCAGGGGGGAGGCTACACCTTC

J: TRBJ1-2
D: .
V: TRBV4-1
size: .
CDR3: CASSQATGNYYGYTF
DNA: TGCGCCAGCAGCCAAGCTACAGGGAACTACTATGGCTACACCTTC

J: TRBJ2-1
D: .
V: TRBV9
size: few
CDR3: CASSVGVSQGGEQFF
DNA: TGTGCCAGCAGCGTAGGTGTTAGCCAAGGGGGTGAGCAGTTCTTC

J: TRBJ2-7
D: TRBD2
V: TRBV5-6
size: .
CDR3: CASSEGLESEQYF
DNA: TGTGCCAGCAGCGAGGGACTAGAGAGCGAGCAGTACTTC

J: TRBJ1-2
D: TRBD1
V: TRBV6-1
size: .
CDR3: CASSEGPSGRGPDGYTF
DNA: TGTGCCAGCAGTGAAGGGCCGTCGGGCAGGGGGCCGGATGGCTACACCTTC

J: TRBJ2-7
D: TRBD1
V: TRBV6-2/TRBV6-3
size: .
CDR3: CASTPGGGASYEQYF
DNA: TGTGCCAGCACCCCAGGGGGCGGGGCCTCCTACGAGCAGTACTTC

J: TRBJ1-4
D: .
V: TRBV28
size: .
CDR3: CASSLSGLGKLFF
DNA: TGTGCCAGCAGTTTATCAGGCCTGGGAAAACTGTTTTTT

J: TRBJ2-7
D: TRBD1
V: TRBV11-2
size: once
CDR3: CATIRDRGTYEQYF
DNA: TGTGCCACGATTCGGGACAGGGGGACCTACGAGCAGTACTTC

J: TRBJ1-2
D: .
V: TRBV7-2
size: .
CDR3: CASSPTENYGYTF
DNA: TGTGCCAGCAGCCCGACAGAGAACTATGGCTACACCTTC

J: TRBJ2-7
D: TRBD1
V: TRBV27
size: .
CDR3: CATSNRDRGYEQYF
DNA: TGTGCCACCTCAAACCGGGACAGGGGCTACGAGCAGTACTTC

J: TRBJ2-3
D: .
V: TRBV10-3
size: .
CDR3: CAISESYRSGTGSTDTQYF
DNA: TGTGCCATCAGTGAGTCTTATCGAAGCGGGACAGGTAGCACAGATACGCAGTATTTT

J: TRBJ1-3
D: .
V: TRBV6-5
size: few
CDR3: CASSFRDIGNTIYF
DNA: TGTGCCAGCAGCTTCAGGGATATCGGAAACACCATATATTTT

J: TRBJ1-2
D: .
V: TRBV4-2
size: .
CDR3: CASSTRPTTNYGYTF
DNA: TGTGCCAGCAGCACCCGACCGACTACTAACTATGGCTACACCTTC

J: TRBJ2-2
D: TRBD2
V: TRBV7-6
size: .
CDR3: CASSPGLAGGPIGELFF
DNA: TGTGCCAGCAGCCCGGGACTAGCGGGAGGGCCTATCGGGGAGCTGTTTTTT

J: TRBJ2-5
D: .
V: TRBV18
size: .
CDR3: CASSPWDSPIQETQYF
DNA: TGTGCCAGCTCACCCTGGGACTCGCCAATCCAAGAGACCCAGTACTTC

J: TRBJ2-1
D: .
V: TRBV10-3
size: once
CDR3: CATLRGGNEQFF
DNA: TGTGCCACTTTGCGGGGCGGCAATGAGCAGTTCTTC

J: TRBJ2-7
D: TRBD1
V: TRBV10-2
size: .
CDR3: CASRDRIYSYEQYF
DNA: TGCGCCAGCCGGGACAGGATTTACTCCTACGAGCAGTACTTC

J: TRBJ2-1
D: .
V: TRBV10-2
size: .
CDR3: CASSPGSRIDNEQFF
DNA: TGCGCCAGCAGTCCCGGGTCCCGAATTGACAATGAGCAGTTCTTC

J: TRBJ2-4
D: .
V: TRBV7-9
size: .
CDR3: CASSSSRVQYF
DNA: TGTGCCAGCAGCTCTTCCCGGGTTCAGTACTTC

J: TRBJ1-2
D: TRBD1
V: TRBV6-4
size: .
CDR3: CASSAEGQARYGYTF
DNA: TGTGCCAGCAGTGCCGAGGGACAGGCACGGTATGGCTACACCTTC

J: TRBJ1-6
D: .
V: TRBV9
size: .
CDR3: CASSVGGGGSPLHF
DNA: TGTGCCAGCAGCGTAGGGGGCGGTGGATCACCCCTCCACTTT

J: TRBJ1-5
D: .
V: TRBV7-8
size: few
CDR3: CASSLQGGRNQPQHF
DNA: TGTGCCAGCAGCTTACAGGGAGGGAGGAATCAGCCCCAGCATTTT

J: TRBJ1-2
D: TRBD1
V: TRBV9
size: .
CDR3: CASSLIGQGLSYGYTF
DNA: TGTGCCAGCAGCTTGATCGGACAGGGGCTCTCCTATGGCTACACCTTC

J: TRBJ2-7
D: .
V: TRBV21-1
size: .
CDR3: CASSKLYRLRTEGSYEQYF
DNA: TGTGCCAGCAGCAAACTTTATCGGCTCAGGACTGAGGGTTCCTACGAGCAGTACTTC

J: TRBJ2-3
D: .
V: TRBV2
size: .
CDR3: CASREGSTDTQYF
DNA: TGTGCCAGCAGGGAGGGTAGCACAGATACGCAGTATTTT

J: TRBJ1-3
D: .
V: TRBV11-2
size: .
CDR3: CASSSSRVTGNTIYF
DNA: TGTGCCAGCAGCTCCTCCCGAGTTACTGGAAACACCATATATTTT

J: TRBJ2-1
D: .
V: TRBV9
size: .
CDR3: CASSVGGSYSYNEQFF
DNA: TGTGCCAGCAGCGTAGGGGGCAGCTACTCCTACAATGAGCAGTTCTTC

J: TRBJ1-5
D: .
V: TRBV11-2
size: .
CDR3: CASSLIPGEGNQPQHF
DNA: TGTGCCAGCAGCTTAATTCCGGGGGAGGGCAATCAGCCCCAGCATTTT

J: TRBJ2-2
D: .
V: TRBV6-5
size: once
CDR3: CASSYAGGGDTGELFF
DNA: TGTGCCAGCAGTTACGCCGGAGGCGGGGACACCGGGGAGCTGTTTTTT

J: TRBJ2-1
D: .
V: TRBV7-8
size: .
CDR3: CASSPAGTLVSIYNEQFF
DNA: TGTGCCAGCAGCCCGGCTGGAACACTAGTCTCGATCTACAATGAGCAGTTCTTC

J: TRBJ1-3
D: .
V: TRBV7-6
size: .
CDR3: CASSPTTGSGNTIYF
DNA: TGTGCCAGCAGCCCAACCACAGGGTCTGGAAACACCATATATTTT